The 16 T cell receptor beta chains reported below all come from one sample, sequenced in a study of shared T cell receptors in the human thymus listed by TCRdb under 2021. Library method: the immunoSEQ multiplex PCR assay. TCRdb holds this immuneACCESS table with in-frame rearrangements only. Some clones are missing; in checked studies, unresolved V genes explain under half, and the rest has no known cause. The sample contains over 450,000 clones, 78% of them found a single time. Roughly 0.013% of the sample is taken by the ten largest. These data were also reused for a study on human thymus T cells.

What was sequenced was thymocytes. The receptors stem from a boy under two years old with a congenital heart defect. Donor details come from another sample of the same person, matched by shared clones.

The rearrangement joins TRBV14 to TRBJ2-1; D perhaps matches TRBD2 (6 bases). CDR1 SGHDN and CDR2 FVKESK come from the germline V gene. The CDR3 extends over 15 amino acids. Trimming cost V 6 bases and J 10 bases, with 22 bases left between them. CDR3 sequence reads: CASRLRDFTSCEQFF. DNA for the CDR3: TGTGCCAGCAGATTGAGGGACTTCACTAGTTGCGAGCAGTTCTTC. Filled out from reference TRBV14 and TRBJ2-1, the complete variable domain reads EAGVTQFPSHSVIEKGQTVTLRCDPISGHDNLYWYRRVMGKEIKFLLHFVKESKQDESGMPNNRFLAERTGGTYSTLKVQPAELEDSGVYFCASRLRDFTSCEQFFGPGTRLTVL.

CDR3 nucleotides: TGTGCCAGCGGCCGGGACAGGGGCCCGTTCTACTACGAGCAGTACTTC. Translated, it gives CASGRDRGPFYYEQYF. The rearrangement links TRBV2 to TRBJ2-7, with 10 bases lining up with TRBD1. The V segment lost 8 bases and the J segment 3 bases; nucleotides outside the gene matches: 13. Germline CDR1 SNHLY, CDR2 FYNNEI. The CDR3 is 16 residues long.

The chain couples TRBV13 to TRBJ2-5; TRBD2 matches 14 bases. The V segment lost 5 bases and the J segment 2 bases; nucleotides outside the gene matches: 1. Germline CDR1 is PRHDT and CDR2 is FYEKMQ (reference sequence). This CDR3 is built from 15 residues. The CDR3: CASSRTSGRQETQYF. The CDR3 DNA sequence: TGTGCCAGCAGCCGGACTAGCGGGAGGCAAGAGACCCAGTACTTC.

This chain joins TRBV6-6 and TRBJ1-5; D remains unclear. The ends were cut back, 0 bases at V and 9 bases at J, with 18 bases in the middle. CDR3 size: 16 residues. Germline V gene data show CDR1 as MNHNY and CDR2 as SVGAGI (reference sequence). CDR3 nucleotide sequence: TGTGCCAGCAGTTACTCGACCCAGGTAACCATCATGCCCCAGCATTTT. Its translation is CASSYSTQVTIMPQHF.

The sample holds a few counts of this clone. CDR3: CATGGGNEQFF. DNA of the CDR3: TGTGCCACGGGAGGGGGCAATGAGCAGTTCTTC. V is TRBV6-4 and J is TRBJ2-1, with 8 positions matching TRBD2. Germline V gene sequence: CDR1 MRHNA, CDR2 SNTAGT. The ends lost 10 bases at V and 6 bases at J; junction bases unmatched: 2. The CDR3 length is 11 residues.

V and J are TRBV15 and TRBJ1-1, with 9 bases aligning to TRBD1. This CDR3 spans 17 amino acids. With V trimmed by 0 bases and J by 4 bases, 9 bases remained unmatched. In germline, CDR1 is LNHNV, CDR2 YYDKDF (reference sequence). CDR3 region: CATSRDQGTGTATEAFF. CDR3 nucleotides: TGTGCCACCAGCAGAGATCAGGGGACAGGGACAGCCACTGAAGCTTTCTTT. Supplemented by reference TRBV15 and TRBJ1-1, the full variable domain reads DAMVIQNPRYQVTQFGKPVTLSCSQTLNHNVMYWYQQKSSQAPKLLFHYYDKDFNNEADTPDNFQSRRPNTSFCFLDIRSPGLGDTAMYLCATSRDQGTGTATEAFFGQGTRLTVV.

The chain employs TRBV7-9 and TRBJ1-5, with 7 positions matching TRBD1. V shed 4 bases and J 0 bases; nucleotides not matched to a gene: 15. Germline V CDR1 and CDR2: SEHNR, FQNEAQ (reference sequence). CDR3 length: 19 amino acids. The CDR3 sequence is CASSSYPAQGSNSNQPQHF. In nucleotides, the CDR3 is TGTGCCAGCAGCTCCTACCCGGCACAGGGGTCTAATAGCAATCAGCCCCAGCATTTT.

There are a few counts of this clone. This CDR3 reads CASSTYRQPAHLCYGYTF. The CDR3 DNA sequence: TGTGCCAGCAGCACGTACAGGCAACCGGCCCACCTATGCTATGGCTACACCTTC. The J gene is TRBJ1-2, the V gene TRBV5-6; D perhaps matches TRBD1 (5 bases). The CDR3 has 18 amino acids. CDR1 and CDR2 (germline): SGHDT, YYEEEE. Trimming stripped 4 bases from V and 4 bases from J, with 26 bases between.

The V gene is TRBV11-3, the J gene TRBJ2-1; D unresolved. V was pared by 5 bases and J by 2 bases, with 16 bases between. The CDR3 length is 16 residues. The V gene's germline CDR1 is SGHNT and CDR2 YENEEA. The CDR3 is CASSERKTSTYNEQFF. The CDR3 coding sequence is TGTGCCAGCAGCGAGAGGAAGACTTCCACCTACAATGAGCAGTTCTTC. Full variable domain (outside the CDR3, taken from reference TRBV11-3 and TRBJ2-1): EAGVVQSPRYKIIEKKQPVAFWCNPISGHNTLYWYLQNLGQGPELLIRYENEEAVDDSQLPKDRFSAERLKGVDSTLKIQPAELGDSAVYLCASSERKTSTYNEQFFGPGTRLTVL.

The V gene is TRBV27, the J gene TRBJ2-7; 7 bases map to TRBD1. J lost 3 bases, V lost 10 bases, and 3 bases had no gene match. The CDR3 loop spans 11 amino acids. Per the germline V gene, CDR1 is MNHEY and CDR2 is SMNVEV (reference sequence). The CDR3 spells CATRQGYEQYF. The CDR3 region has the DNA TGTGCCACCCGACAGGGCTACGAGCAGTACTTC.

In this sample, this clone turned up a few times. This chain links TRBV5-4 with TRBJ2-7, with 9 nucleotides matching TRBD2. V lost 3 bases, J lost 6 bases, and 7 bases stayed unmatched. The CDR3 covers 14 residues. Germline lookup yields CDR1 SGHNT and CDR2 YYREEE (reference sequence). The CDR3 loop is CASSSLAGVGEQYF. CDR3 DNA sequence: TGTGCCAGCAGCTCCTTAGCGGGAGTTGGCGAGCAGTACTTC.

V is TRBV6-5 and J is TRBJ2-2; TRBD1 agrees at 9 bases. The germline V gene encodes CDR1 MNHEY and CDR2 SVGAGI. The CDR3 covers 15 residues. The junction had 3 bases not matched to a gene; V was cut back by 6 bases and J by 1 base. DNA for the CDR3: TGTGCCAGCAGCTACAGGGGGCGGAACACCGGGGAGCTGTTTTTT. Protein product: CASSYRGRNTGELFF.

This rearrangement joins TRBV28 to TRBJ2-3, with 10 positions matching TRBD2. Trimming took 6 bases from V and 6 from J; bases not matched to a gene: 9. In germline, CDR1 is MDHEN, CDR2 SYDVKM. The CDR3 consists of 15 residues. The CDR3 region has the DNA TGTGCCAGCAGCCCGGGGACTAGCGCTATTGATACGCAGTATTTT. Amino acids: CASSPGTSAIDTQYF.

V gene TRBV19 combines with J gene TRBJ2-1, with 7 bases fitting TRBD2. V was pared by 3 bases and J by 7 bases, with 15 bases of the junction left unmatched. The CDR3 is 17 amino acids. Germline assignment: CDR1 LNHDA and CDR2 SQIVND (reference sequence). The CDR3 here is CASSITAGVRGRNEQFF. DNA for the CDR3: TGTGCCAGTAGTATTACGGCGGGAGTAAGGGGTAGGAATGAGCAGTTCTTC.

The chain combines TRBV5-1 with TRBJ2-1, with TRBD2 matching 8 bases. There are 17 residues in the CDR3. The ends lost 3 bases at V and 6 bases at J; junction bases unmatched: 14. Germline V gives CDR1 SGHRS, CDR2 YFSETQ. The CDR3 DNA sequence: TGCGCCAGCAGCTCCGGGGAAACGGGAGGGCCATTCAATGAGCAGTTCTTC. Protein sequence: CASSSGETGGPFNEQFF. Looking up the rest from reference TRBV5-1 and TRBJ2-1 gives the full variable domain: KAGVTQTPRYLIKTRGQQVTLSCSPISGHRSVSWYQQTPGQGLQFLFEYFSETQRNKGNFPGRFSGRQFSNSRSEMNVSTLELGDSALYLCASSSGETGGPFNEQFFGPGTRLTVL.

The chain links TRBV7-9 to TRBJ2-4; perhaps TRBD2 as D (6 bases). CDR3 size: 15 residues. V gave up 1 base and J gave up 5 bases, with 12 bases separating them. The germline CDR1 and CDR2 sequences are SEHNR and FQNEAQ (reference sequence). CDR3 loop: CASSLVAGLENIQYF. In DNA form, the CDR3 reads TGTGCCAGCAGCTTAGTGGCGGGACTTGAAAACATTCAGTACTTC.